The 10 T cell receptor beta chains presented below share a single source sample, sequenced in a study of cytomegalovirus exposure and HLA in healthy donors listed by TCRdb under 2017. Receptor amplification or capture employed the immunoSEQ multiplex PCR assay. TCRdb limited this immuneACCESS table to in-frame rearrangements with V and J called. A share of clones is missing; checked studies link under half to unresolved V genes, and the rest is unexplained. For this sample there are 59,000 or so clones; roughly 89% appear just once. Approximately 15% of the sample is in the top ten clones. Source material: PBMCs. The source of these receptors is a woman younger than 30 in good health and CMV-seronegative.

The chain recombines TRBV4-1 with TRBJ2-7, with 7 bases aligning to TRBD2. Trimming took 1 base from V and 4 from J; bases not matched to a gene: 7. This CDR3 is built from 15 residues. From germline, CDR1 is MGHRA and CDR2 YSYEKL. CDR3 sequence (DNA): TGCGCCAGCAGCCAAGTTATGCTAGCGGCATACGAGCAGTACTTC. Its translation is CASSQVMLAAYEQYF.

The CDR3 sequence is CASSEVGSTNQPQHF. In DNA, the CDR3 is TGTGCCAGCAGCGAGGTGGGGAGCACCAATCAGCCCCAGCATTTT. V usage is TRBV7-2 and J usage is TRBJ1-5, with unresolved D. Germline CDR1 and CDR2: SGHTA and FQGNSA. The CDR3 is made up of 15 amino acids. Trimming shortened V by 5 bases and J by 3 bases, and 14 bases separated the two germline ends. The entire variable domain, with the rest obtained from reference TRBV7-2 and TRBJ1-5, is as follows: GAGVSQSPSNKVTEKGKDVELRCDPISGHTALYWYRQSLGQGLEFLIYFQGNSAPDKSGLPSDRFSAERTGGSVSTLTIQRTQQEDSAVYLCASSEVGSTNQPQHFGDGTRLSIL.

The genes are TRBV30 and TRBJ2-7, with 8 bases lining up with TRBD2. The V segment lost 3 bases and the J segment 5 bases; nucleotides outside the gene matches: 6. CDR1 is GTSNPN and CDR2 is SVGIG in the germline V gene (reference sequence). The CDR3 contains 13 residues. The CDR3 reads CAWRRGVKDEQYF. CDR3 in DNA: TGTGCCTGGAGGCGGGGGGTTAAGGACGAGCAGTACTTC. The full variable domain, its missing parts supplied by reference TRBV30 and TRBJ2-7, is SQTIHQWPATLVQPVGSPLSLECTVEGTSNPNLYWYRQAAGRGLQLLFYSVGIGQISSEVPQNLSASRPQDRQFILSSKKLLLSDSGFYLCAWRRGVKDEQYFGPGTRLTVT.

Only one count was recorded for this clone. The chain combines TRBV5-8 with TRBJ2-3; 12 bases fit TRBD2. Germline V gene sequence: CDR1 SGHTS, CDR2 YDEGEE. The CDR3 runs 15 residues. V trimming: 4 bases; J trimming: 5 bases; junction bases outside the gene matches: 5. The CDR3 loop reads CASSLTSGRGDTQYF. The DNA of the CDR3 is TGTGCCAGCAGCCTGACTAGCGGGAGAGGAGATACGCAGTATTTT.

The rearrangement uses TRBV29-1 and TRBJ2-7; D perhaps matches TRBD1 (6 bases). Looked up from germline, CDR1 is SQVTM and CDR2 is ANQGSEA. The CDR3 has 13 residues. V shed 4 bases and J shed 3 bases, with 13 bases lying between them. CDR3 DNA: TGCAGCGTTGCGGCAGGGGTGTTCTACGAGCAGTACTTC. Protein product: CSVAAGVFYEQYF.

The CDR3 spells CASGLRQERYEQYF. The DNA of the CDR3 is TGTGCCAGCGGTTTACGACAAGAGCGGTACGAGCAGTACTTC. The V gene is TRBV5-4, the J gene TRBJ2-7, with D maybe TRBD2 (5 bases). The CDR3 covers 14 residues. V lost 7 bases to trimming and J lost 4 bases, with 18 bases between them. Germline loops: CDR1 SGHNT, CDR2 YYREEE (reference sequence). Full variable domain (outside the CDR3, taken from reference TRBV5-4 and TRBJ2-7): ETGVTQSPTHLIKTRGQQVTLRCSSQSGHNTVSWYQQALGQGPQFIFQYYREEENGRGNFPPRFSGLQFPNYSSELNVNALELDDSALYLCASGLRQERYEQYFGPGTRLTVT.

This clone appeared once. The V gene is TRBV9, the J gene TRBJ2-2; 11 positions agree with TRBD1. Germline V gene sequence: CDR1 SGDLS, CDR2 YYNGEE. The J segment lost 5 bases and the V segment lost 4 bases, leaving 10 bases of the junction unmatched. The CDR3 contains 17 residues. CDR3 bases: TGTGCCAGCAGCTTACTCCCGGGACAGGGGGTAACCGGGGAGCTGTTTTTT. It is translated as CASSLLPGQGVTGELFF.

The chain links TRBV5-4 to TRBJ2-1, with D perhaps TRBD2 (5 bases). The CDR3 is 14 amino acids. Trimming took 5 bases from V and 9 from J, leaving 18 bases between them. CDR1 is SGHNT, CDR2 YYREEE, per germline (reference sequence). This CDR3 reads CASRHASLAPEQFF. The CDR3 nucleotides read TGTGCCAGCAGACACGCCTCCCTAGCCCCTGAGCAGTTCTTC. The full variable domain, in which reference TRBV5-4 and TRBJ2-1 provide the parts outside the CDR3, is ETGVTQSPTHLIKTRGQQVTLRCSSQSGHNTVSWYQQALGQGPQFIFQYYREEENGRGNFPPRFSGLQFPNYSSELNVNALELDDSALYLCASRHASLAPEQFFGPGTRLTVL.

This clone has just a few counts. The chain recombines TRBV6-5 with TRBJ1-6, with TRBD1 identical over 8 bases. The CDR3 runs 15 residues. The germline V gene has CDR1 MNHEY and CDR2 SVGAGI. V was clipped by 0 bases and J by 7 bases; unmatched bases: 2. Written as DNA, the CDR3 is TGTGCCAGCAGTTACTCTCAGGGGGCGAATTCACCCCTCCACTTT. Translation: CASSYSQGANSPLHF.

This chain joins TRBV4-3 and TRBJ2-2; D is unclear. CDR1 LGHNA and CDR2 YSLEER come from the germline V gene. The CDR3 loop spans 16 amino acids. V lost 0 bases and J lost 7, with 15 bases in between. The CDR3 region is CASSQDWSARGGELFF. In DNA, the CDR3 is TGCGCCAGCAGCCAAGATTGGTCAGCCCGAGGCGGGGAGCTGTTTTTT.